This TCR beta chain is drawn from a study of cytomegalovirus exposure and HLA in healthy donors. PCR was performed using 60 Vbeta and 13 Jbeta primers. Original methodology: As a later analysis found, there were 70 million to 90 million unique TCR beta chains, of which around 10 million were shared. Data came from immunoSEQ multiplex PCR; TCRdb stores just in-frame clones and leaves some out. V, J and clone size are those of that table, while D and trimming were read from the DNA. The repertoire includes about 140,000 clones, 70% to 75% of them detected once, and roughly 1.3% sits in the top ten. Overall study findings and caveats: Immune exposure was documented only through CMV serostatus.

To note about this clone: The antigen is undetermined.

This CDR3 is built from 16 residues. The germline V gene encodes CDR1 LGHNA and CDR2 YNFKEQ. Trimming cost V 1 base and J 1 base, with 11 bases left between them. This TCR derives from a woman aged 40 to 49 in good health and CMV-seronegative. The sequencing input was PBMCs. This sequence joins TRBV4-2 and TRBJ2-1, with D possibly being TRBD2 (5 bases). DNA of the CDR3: TGTGCCAGCAGCCAAGTTGCCGGGATTTCCTACAATGAGCAGTTCTTC. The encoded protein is CASSQVAGISYNEQFF.